These 21 T cell receptor beta chains share one sample of origin, sequenced in a study of cytomegalovirus exposure and HLA in healthy donors. Assay used: immunoSEQ multiplex PCR; TCRdb lists only in-frame clones, some missing. The sample shows 55,000 to 75,000 clones, 95% of them seen only once. Sequencing was performed on PBMCs. The receptors were gathered from a woman aged 18-35 years in good health and CMV-seropositive.

The V gene is TRBV5-1, the J gene TRBJ2-5; no firm D call. The V end was cut by 1 base, the J end by 5 bases, with 18 bases between. CDR3 size: 16 residues. Per germline, CDR1 SGHRS and CDR2 YFSETQ. The CDR3 DNA reads as TGCGCCAGCAGCTTGACGTCAGGTCTTGTTAGGGAGACCCAGTACTTC. This encodes CASSLTSGLVRETQYF. Combining the CDR3 with reference TRBV5-1 and TRBJ2-5 gives the whole variable domain KAGVTQTPRYLIKTRGQQVTLSCSPISGHRSVSWYQQTPGQGLQFLFEYFSETQRNKGNFPGRFSGRQFSNSRSEMNVSTLELGDSALYLCASSLTSGLVRETQYFGPGTRLLVL.

J is TRBJ1-1 and V is TRBV27; the match to TRBD1 covers 9 bases. The ends lost 5 bases at V and 1 base at J; junction bases unmatched: 5. Looked up from germline, CDR1 is MNHEY and CDR2 is SMNVEV (reference sequence). The CDR3 is 15 residues long. Written as DNA, the CDR3 is TGTGCCAGCAGTCCGGACAGGGGCGAGAACACTGAAGCTTTCTTT. This codes for CASSPDRGENTEAFF.

V usage is TRBV7-9 and J usage is TRBJ1-2; 8 bases agree with TRBD1. After removal of 11 bases from V and 6 bases from J, the junction contained 5 bases not matched to a gene. From germline, CDR1 is SEHNR and CDR2 FQNEAQ (reference sequence). This CDR3 contains 11 residues. CDR3 coding DNA: TGTGCCGCCGACAGGGGTGATGGCTACACCTTC. Translating gives CAADRGDGYTF. The full variable domain, with the rest looked up from reference TRBV7-9 and TRBJ1-2, is DTGVSQNPRHKITKRGQNVTFRCDPISEHNRLYWYRQTLGQGPEFLTYFQNEAQLEKSRLLSDRFSAERPKGSFSTLEIQRTEQGDSAMYLCAADRGDGYTFGSGTRLTVV.

The V gene is TRBV7-9, the J gene TRBJ1-3, with a weak D call TRBD1 (6 bases). There are 17 residues in the CDR3. V lost 3 bases to trimming and J lost 4 bases, with 19 bases between them. Germline CDR1 SEHNR, CDR2 FQNEAQ (reference sequence). The CDR3 region has the DNA TGTGCCAGCAGCTTGGAGCGAACAGGGCTGATCGGAAACACCATATATTTT. Its translation: CASSLERTGLIGNTIYF.

The chain combines TRBV2 with TRBJ2-3; D gene uncertain. The V and J ends lost 2 bases and 0 bases respectively, with 9 bases between them. The CDR3 covers 15 residues. Germline V gene sequence: CDR1 SNHLY, CDR2 FYNNEI. The chain's CDR3 is CASSEISRSTDTQYF. The CDR3 region has the DNA TGTGCCAGCAGTGAAATCTCCAGGAGCACAGATACGCAGTATTTT.

The rearrangement uses TRBV5-1 and TRBJ2-2, with 8 bases matching TRBD1. This CDR3 has 15 residues. Germline V lookup: CDR1 SGHRS, CDR2 YFSETQ. The junction had 6 bases not matched to a gene; V was cut back by 4 bases and J by 4 bases. Here the CDR3 reads CASSIDRGGTGELFF. For the CDR3, the DNA is TGCGCCAGCAGCATCGACAGGGGAGGCACCGGGGAGCTGTTTTTT.

The V call is TRBV6-5, the J call TRBJ2-1; D unclear. Germline CDR1 and CDR2: MNHEY and SVGAGI. V lost 0 bases and J lost 5, with 8 bases in between. The CDR3 totals 14 residues. As DNA, the CDR3 is TGTGCCAGCAGTTACTCGAACAGCCACAATGAGCAGTTCTTC. It encodes CASSYSNSHNEQFF.

The V call is TRBV10-3, the J call TRBJ1-1; the match to TRBD1 covers 7 bases. The CDR3 has 14 amino acids. V lost 10 bases and J lost 1; bases outside the gene matches: 9. Germline V gives CDR1 ENHRY, CDR2 SYGVKD. The CDR3 sequence is CASDSGTANTEAFF. The CDR3 DNA follows: TGTGCCAGCGATTCCGGGACAGCGAACACTGAAGCTTTCTTT.

This chain joins TRBV4-1 and TRBJ1-2, with D possibly being TRBD1 (5 bases). Trimming removed 4 bases from V and 6 bases from J, with 15 bases in between. There are 14 residues in the CDR3. CDR1 is MGHRA, CDR2 YSYEKL, per germline. In DNA form, the CDR3 reads TGCGCCAGCAGCCCACCGCGATGGGGCAATGGCTACACCTTC. The encoded protein is CASSPPRWGNGYTF.

J is TRBJ2-2 and V is TRBV10-3; D possibly corresponds to TRBD1 (5 bases). The CDR3 has 15 amino acids. The ends were cut back, 0 bases at V and 4 bases at J, with 9 bases in the middle. Germline loops: CDR1 ENHRY, CDR2 SYGVKD. The chain's CDR3 is CAISESSGFTGELFF. The CDR3 coding sequence is TGTGCCATCAGTGAGTCGTCAGGGTTCACCGGGGAGCTGTTTTTT.

The CDR3 here is CASSRGALTEAFF. The CDR3 DNA reads TGTGCCAGCAGTCGGGGGGCTCTCACTGAAGCTTTCTTT. This chain links TRBV27 with TRBJ1-1, with D possibly being TRBD1 (6 bases). The CDR3 is made up of 13 amino acids. The germline V gene encodes CDR1 MNHEY and CDR2 SMNVEV (reference sequence). The germline V and J ends were trimmed by 5 bases and 4 bases, with 11 bases remaining between them.

V is TRBV5-4 and J is TRBJ2-2, with 9 positions matching TRBD1. V trimming: 4 bases; J trimming: 6 bases; junction bases outside the gene matches: 13. This CDR3 has 17 amino acids. Germline assignment: CDR1 SGHNT and CDR2 YYREEE (reference sequence). The CDR3 nucleotides are TGTGCCAGCAGCATGGGCCGGGACAGGGCACTCTCCGGGGAGCTGTTTTTT. Translated: CASSMGRDRALSGELFF.

The V call is TRBV11-1, the J call TRBJ2-5; 10 nucleotides agree with TRBD2. V lost 2 bases, J lost 5 bases, and 5 bases stayed unmatched. Germline loops: CDR1 SGHAT, CDR2 FQDESV (reference sequence). The CDR3 is 15 amino acids. CDR3 residues: CASSLLAGVGETQYF. The DNA of the CDR3 is TGTGCCAGCAGCTTACTAGCGGGAGTCGGGGAGACCCAGTACTTC. The whole variable domain, filled in from reference TRBV11-1 and TRBJ2-5, reads EAEVAQSPRYKITEKSQAVAFWCDPISGHATLYWYRQILGQGPELLVQFQDESVVDDSQLPKDRFSAERLKGVDSTLKIQPAELGDSAMYLCASSLLAGVGETQYFGPGTRLLVL.

The V call is TRBV18, the J call TRBJ1-2; TRBD1 aligns across 8 bases. Germline V lookup: CDR1 KGHSH, CDR2 LQKENI. V trimming: 3 bases; J trimming: 4 bases; junction bases outside the gene matches: 7. The CDR3 loop spans 15 amino acids. The CDR3 reads CASSPGQGRSYGYTF. The CDR3 nucleotides read TGTGCCAGCTCACCCGGACAGGGAAGGAGCTATGGCTACACCTTC.

This clone was detected only a few times. The chain is built from TRBV10-3 and TRBJ1-2, with D possibly being TRBD1 (5 bases). Germline V CDR1 and CDR2: ENHRY, SYGVKD. Trimming took 8 bases from V and 0 from J, leaving 19 bases between them. The CDR3 loop spans 16 amino acids. The CDR3 spells CAIGAESEPANYGYTF. Written as DNA, the CDR3 is TGTGCCATCGGGGCGGAGTCGGAACCAGCTAACTATGGCTACACCTTC.

The chain joins TRBV28 to TRBJ2-7; 7 bases map to TRBD2. Trimming at V came to 6 bases and at J to 0 bases, leaving 8 bases not matched to a gene. Per the germline V gene, CDR1 is MDHEN and CDR2 is SYDVKM. This CDR3 spans 15 amino acids. The CDR3, as DNA: TGTGCCAGCAGCTACTCTAGCGGTTCCTCCTACGAGCAGTACTTC. It codes for CASSYSSGSSYEQYF. The full variable domain, rest sourced from reference TRBV28 and TRBJ2-7, is DVKVTQSSRYLVKRTGEKVFLECVQDMDHENMFWYRQDPGLGLRLIYFSYDVKMKEKGDIPEGYSVSREKKERFSLILESASTNQTSMYLCASSYSSGSSYEQYFGPGTRLTVT.

V gene TRBV30 combines with J gene TRBJ2-7; D might be TRBD2 (5 bases). CDR1 and CDR2 from the germline V gene are GTSNPN and SVGIG (reference sequence). Trimming pared 2 bases from V and 2 bases from J, leaving 10 bases between. This CDR3 has 13 residues. The CDR3 DNA is TGTGCCTGGAGTACGGGATCAACCTACGAGCAGTACTTC. Its translation is CAWSTGSTYEQYF.

The gene calls are TRBV7-3 and TRBJ1-1; D possibly corresponds to TRBD1 (6 bases). Germline V gene sequence: CDR1 SGHTA, CDR2 FQGTGA. Trimming shortened V by 3 bases and J by 5 bases, and 13 bases separated the two germline ends. CDR3 length: 14 amino acids. CDR3 protein: CASSFQGMGTEAFF. CDR3 bases: TGTGCCAGCAGCTTTCAGGGGATGGGGACTGAAGCTTTCTTT.

V usage is TRBV29-1 and J usage is TRBJ1-1, with D possibly being TRBD1 (5 bases). The CDR3 spans 14 residues. Between the trimmed V and J ends, which lost 1 base and 6 bases, there was a span of 15 bases. Germline V gene lookup returns CDR1 SQVTM and CDR2 ANQGSEA. The CDR3 loop reads CSVEASRGGAEAFF. The DNA for the CDR3 is TGCAGCGTTGAAGCCTCACGGGGAGGGGCTGAAGCTTTCTTT.

The rearrangement joins TRBV19 to TRBJ2-2; D might be TRBD1 (5 bases). Germline loops: CDR1 LNHDA, CDR2 SQIVND (reference sequence). The CDR3 sequence is 16 residues long. V was clipped by 7 bases and J by 3 bases, with 18 bases between them. The DNA for the CDR3 is TGTGCCAGTATCCCCAGGCAGGGCTATGACACCGGGGAGCTGTTTTTT. Encoded protein: CASIPRQGYDTGELFF.

V usage is TRBV27 and J usage is TRBJ2-7; 12 nucleotides line up with TRBD2. The CDR3 has 18 residues. Germline V lookup: CDR1 MNHEY, CDR2 SMNVEV (reference sequence). J was trimmed by 4 bases and V by 3 bases; bases with no gene match: 13. The CDR3 DNA sequence: TGTGCCAGCAGTTTGACGAGGCTAGCGGGAGGGCCGGGGTACGAGCAGTACTTC. Amino acid sequence: CASSLTRLAGGPGYEQYF.